This T cell receptor beta chain is drawn from a study of vaccination and CD4 T cells after COVID-19. With the Oncomine TCR Beta short-read assay, DNA from cultured CD4+ T cells was sequenced. Using its own MiXCR run on the PCR reads, TCRdb lists one record per CDR3 protein. Seen here are 9,900 or so distinct CDR3 sequences, roughly half observed once, and the top ten hold roughly 8.5%. Regarding treatment: approximately 11-day PBMC culture with coronavirus spike peptide pools or control peptides (ViraFEST assay). This clonotype is categorized as medium-sized (0.01 to 0.1%). Its antigen is unidentified. This CDR3 comprises 13 residues. V was cut by 8 bases and J by 6 bases, with 15 bases left in between. Looked up from germline, CDR1 is SGHVS and CDR2 is FQNEAQ.

The chain links TRBV7-8 to TRBJ2-3; tentatively, D is TRBD1 (5 bases). Sequenced: CD4+ T cells from blood, cultured in vitro. This TCR came from a human donor who had recovered from COVID-19. Written as DNA, the CDR3 is TGTGCCAGCCATCGACAGCTTACGGATACGCAGTATTTT. Protein sequence: CASHRQLTDTQYF.